This entry features one T cell receptor (beta chain) sequence. This sample was included in a study of cytomegalovirus exposure and HLA in healthy donors. Germline V gene lookup returns CDR1 SGHRS and CDR2 YFSETQ. This CDR3 is 14 amino acids long. Trimming left V 7 bases short and J 2 bases short, with 15 bases between. Researchers ran the PCR with 60 Vbeta and 13 Jbeta primers. Per the study methods: There were 80 million or so unique TCR beta chains by a later count, and some 10 million of them were shared. Repertoires were generated with immunoSEQ multiplex PCR, while TCRdb's copy carries only in-frame clones and drops some. That table is the source of V, J and clone size, and D and trimming were worked out from the DNA. The sample records about 220,000 clones, over 60% being singletons.

The sequencing input was PBMCs. The rearrangement uses TRBV5-1 and TRBJ1-1; a weak D match, TRBD1 (5 bases). The sequence derives from a man between 18 and 29 years old in good health and CMV-seronegative. CDR3 amino acids: CASFSGSLNTEAFF. As DNA, the CDR3 is TGCGCCAGCTTCTCAGGGTCGTTAAACACTGAAGCTTTCTTT.